This T cell receptor (beta chain) was identified during a study of blood T cell repertoires in COVID-19. This clone was detected a few times. Trimming cost V 4 bases and J 0 bases, with 7 bases left between them. The CDR3 loop spans 14 amino acids. Per germline, CDR1 SGDLS and CDR2 YYNGEE. The protocol was immunoSEQ multiplex PCR, while the TCRdb copy is restricted to in-frame clones and leaves out a portion. Among 150,000 to 200,000 clones, around four fifths were seen once, and the ten largest hold 5% to 8.5%. The sequence derives from a man between 65 and 79 years old with active or convalescent COVID-19. The sequencing sample was made of peripheral blood. This chain connects TRBV9 to TRBJ1-4; tentative D call: TRBD1 (5 bases). The CDR3 is CASSPTATNEKLFF. DNA of the CDR3: TGTGCCAGCAGCCCGACAGCAACTAATGAAAAACTGTTTTTT.